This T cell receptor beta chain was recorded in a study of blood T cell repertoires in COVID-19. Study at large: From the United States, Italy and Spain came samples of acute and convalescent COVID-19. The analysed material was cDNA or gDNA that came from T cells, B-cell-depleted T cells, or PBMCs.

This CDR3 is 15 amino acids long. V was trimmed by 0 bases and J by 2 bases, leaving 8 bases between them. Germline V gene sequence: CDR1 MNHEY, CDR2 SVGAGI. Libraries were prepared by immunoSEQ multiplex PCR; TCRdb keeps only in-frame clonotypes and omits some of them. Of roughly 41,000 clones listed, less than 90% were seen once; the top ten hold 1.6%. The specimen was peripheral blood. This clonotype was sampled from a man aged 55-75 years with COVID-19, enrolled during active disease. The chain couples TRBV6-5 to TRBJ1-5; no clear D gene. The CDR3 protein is CASSYSHRGNQPQHF. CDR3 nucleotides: TGTGCCAGCAGTTACTCCCACCGGGGCAATCAGCCCCAGCATTTT.